The 2 T cell receptor beta chains reported below all come from one sample, sequenced in a study of cytomegalovirus exposure and HLA in healthy donors (dated by TCRdb to 2016 to 2017). Libraries were built with the immunoSEQ multiplex PCR assay. For the multiplex PCR, a mixture combining 60 forward primers for TCR Vbeta segments and 13 reverse primers for TCR Jbeta segments was used. The table was pulled from immuneACCESS by TCRdb, which kept in-frame rearrangements only. Such tables lose some clones; where checked, under half of the loss comes from unresolved V genes, and the rest has no known cause. The sample data list 200,000 to 250,000 clones, and roughly 85% of these were observed just once. 0.2% to 0.25% of the sample is held by the ten biggest clonotypes. The sample taken for sequencing was PBMCs. The receptors stem from a girl between 2 and 10 years old in good health and CMV-seronegative.

This clone is a singleton in its sample. V and J are TRBV5-8 and TRBJ2-5, with D hard to call. Germline-derived CDR1 and CDR2 are SGHTS and YDEGEE. Trimming pared 3 bases from V and 5 bases from J, leaving 14 bases between. The CDR3 consists of 14 residues. CDR3 in DNA: TGTGCCAGCAGCTCTAGGAAGGCTCCCGAGACCCAGTACTTC. Amino acids: CASSSRKAPETQYF.

The chain joins TRBV30 to TRBJ1-2; possibly TRBD1 for D (5 bases). V was pared by 5 bases and J by 2 bases, with 9 bases between. This CDR3 contains 12 residues. Germline CDR1 is GTSNPN and CDR2 is SVGIG (reference sequence). CDR3 nucleotides: TGTGCCTGGTTAGGGGCAAACTATGGCTACACCTTC. Residues: CAWLGANYGYTF.